Below are 25 T cell receptor beta chains sequenced from a single sample in a study of blood T cell repertoires in COVID-19. Using immunoSEQ multiplex PCR, the repertoire was profiled, and TCRdb retains in-frame clones only, with some absent. Here the sample spans 150,000 or so clones, over 70% being singletons. The sample was peripheral blood. The receptors were gathered from a man older than 75 with acute or convalescent COVID-19.

The CDR3 is CASSLFGRTGELFF. In DNA, the CDR3 is TGTGCCAGCAGCCTATTCGGTCGGACCGGGGAGCTGTTTTTT. The chain employs TRBV7-9 and TRBJ2-2; D gene ambiguous. The CDR3 sequence is 14 residues long. In germline, CDR1 is SEHNR, CDR2 FQNEAQ (reference sequence). V was clipped by 5 bases and J by 5 bases, with 12 bases between them.

J is TRBJ2-1 and V is TRBV10-2; 7 bases align to TRBD1. V shed 6 bases and J 4 bases; nucleotides not matched to a gene: 15. Germline V CDR1 and CDR2: WSHSY, SAAADI. This CDR3 region has 17 residues. CDR3 DNA: TGCGCCAGCAGGGGGTTGACAGGGAATGGGGTTTACAATGAGCAGTTCTTC. It translates to CASRGLTGNGVYNEQFF.

V and J are TRBV29-1 and TRBJ2-3; D call uncertain. Germline values: CDR1 SQVTM, CDR2 ANQGSEA. The CDR3 contains 14 residues. V was shortened by 0 bases and J by 3 bases, with 10 bases between the two germline ends. CDR3 sequence reads: CSVEEPAGTDTQYF. In DNA form, the CDR3 reads TGCAGCGTTGAAGAACCCGCCGGGACAGATACGCAGTATTTT.

The V and J genes are TRBV5-4 and TRBJ2-2; maybe TRBD2 (7 bases). The germline gives CDR1 SGHNT, CDR2 YYREEE (reference sequence). The CDR3 spans 16 residues. Trimming removed 4 bases from V and 3 bases from J, with 16 bases in between. The CDR3 DNA sequence: TGTGCCAGCAGCGGGAGGGGGGGCGCGGACACCGGGGAGCTGTTTTTT. This gives the protein CASSGRGGADTGELFF.

The rearrangement links TRBV3-1 (or the pseudogene TRBV3-2) to TRBJ2-5, with TRBD2 identical over 7 bases. V lost 3 bases and J lost 5; bases outside the gene matches: 12. The germline V gene has CDR1 LGHDT and CDR2 YNNKEL (reference sequence). The CDR3 is 16 residues long. The CDR3 spells CASSQGGSWNRETQYF. As DNA, the CDR3 is TGTGCCAGCAGCCAGGGCGGGAGCTGGAATAGGGAGACCCAGTACTTC.

The chain carries TRBV15 and TRBJ1-2; possible D gene TRBD1, 6 bases. Germline CDR1 reads LNHNV; CDR2 reads YYDKDF (reference sequence). The V and J ends lost 1 base and 4 bases respectively, with 16 bases between them. This CDR3 contains 16 residues. The CDR3 protein is CATSRAPRTEVYGYTF. CDR3 in DNA: TGTGCCACCAGCAGAGCTCCCCGGACAGAAGTCTATGGCTACACCTTC. The complete variable domain, with remaining parts taken from reference TRBV15 and TRBJ1-2, reads DAMVIQNPRYQVTQFGKPVTLSCSQTLNHNVMYWYQQKSSQAPKLLFHYYDKDFNNEADTPDNFQSRRPNTSFCFLDIRSPGLGDTAMYLCATSRAPRTEVYGYTFGSGTRLTVV.

This clone was detected once. The genes are TRBV6-2 or TRBV6-3 and TRBJ2-5; 9 bases map to TRBD1. Germline values: CDR1 MNHEY, CDR2 SVGEGT. With 6 bases clipped from V and 4 bases from J, the junction kept 12 bases outside the gene matches. The CDR3 has 16 residues. The CDR3, as DNA: TGTGCCAGCAGGCCTGGGGCCTACAGGGGGCGAGAGACCCAGTACTTC. Protein: CASRPGAYRGRETQYF.

This clone was seen once. The chain carries TRBV7-2 and TRBJ1-2, with D maybe TRBD1 (6 bases). V lost 1 base and J lost 7, with 25 bases in between. Germline-derived CDR1 and CDR2 are SGHTA and FQGNSA. The CDR3 is 18 residues long. The CDR3 nucleotides read TGTGCCAGCAGCTTAGGTCGGGCACAGGGAATCTCCTTTCGTGGCTACACCTTC. It yields the protein CASSLGRAQGISFRGYTF.

The rearrangement joins TRBV6-4 to TRBJ2-3, with D uncertain. V lost 7 bases to trimming and J lost 8 bases, with 16 bases between them. Germline V gene sequence: CDR1 MRHNA, CDR2 SNTAGT. The CDR3 length is 13 residues. The CDR3 nucleotides are TGTGCCAGCAATCCGGATGGAGTCGGTACGCAGTATTTT. Translation: CASNPDGVGTQYF.

This chain joins TRBV7-2 and TRBJ2-5; possible D gene TRBD1, 6 bases. The CDR3 consists of 14 residues. Trimming removed 5 bases from V and 5 bases from J, with 15 bases in between. In germline, CDR1 is SGHTA, CDR2 FQGNSA. The CDR3 DNA reads TGTGCCAGCAGCGCCACAGGGAAAAGGGAGACCCAGTACTTC. Protein sequence: CASSATGKRETQYF.

V usage is TRBV11-2 and J usage is TRBJ1-2; D is possibly TRBD1 (6 bases). The CDR3 has 15 amino acids. V dropped 1 base and J dropped 1 base, with 10 bases sitting between them. Germline V gives CDR1 SGHAT, CDR2 FQNNGV. The CDR3 sequence: CASSLAGHLNYGYTF. CDR3 in DNA: TGTGCCAGCAGCTTAGCGGGACACCTTAACTATGGCTACACCTTC.

The chain recombines TRBV18 with TRBJ2-1; 12 nucleotides match TRBD2. V gave up 5 bases and J gave up 9 bases; unmatched junction bases: 11. The CDR3 consists of 16 residues. The germline CDR1 and CDR2 sequences are KGHSH and LQKENI. CDR3 in amino acids: CASSTKTSGSVFEQFF. The DNA for the CDR3 is TGTGCCAGCTCAACGAAGACTAGCGGGAGCGTATTTGAGCAGTTCTTC.

The rearrangement links TRBV28 to TRBJ2-2; D perhaps matches TRBD1 (6 bases). V lost 7 bases, J lost 2 bases, and 14 bases lay in between. The CDR3 extends over 15 amino acids. Germline loops: CDR1 MDHEN, CDR2 SYDVKM. CDR3 DNA sequence: TGTGCCAGCATAAGAGGGGACACTAACACCGGGGAGCTGTTTTTT. Amino acids: CASIRGDTNTGELFF.

The rearrangement links TRBV6-5 to TRBJ1-2, with 9 bases aligning to TRBD1. The junction had 4 bases not matched to a gene; V was cut back by 5 bases and J by 6 bases. This CDR3 has 13 amino acids. Germline V gene data show CDR1 as MNHEY and CDR2 as SVGAGI. CDR3: CASSRDRVDGYTF. CDR3 DNA sequence: TGTGCCAGCAGTAGGGACAGGGTGGATGGCTACACCTTC.

The chain uses TRBV20-1 and TRBJ1-1; D is unresolved. This CDR3 spans 11 amino acids. The V gene lost 6 bases and the J gene lost 2 bases, with 7 bases spanning the gap. The germline V gene encodes CDR1 DFQATT and CDR2 SNEGSKA (reference sequence). CDR3 in amino acids: CSAPSNTEAFF. DNA for the CDR3: TGCAGTGCCCCGAGTAACACTGAAGCTTTCTTT.

This clone was seen a single time. The chain uses TRBV11-2 and TRBJ2-7, with 13 bases aligning to TRBD2. The germline CDR1 and CDR2 sequences are SGHAT and FQNNGV. V shed 4 bases and J 3 bases; nucleotides not matched to a gene: 12. This CDR3 has 18 amino acids. The DNA of the CDR3 is TGTGCCAGCAGCTCGTCCACTAGCGGGAGGGCCCTTCGCTACGAGCAGTACTTC. It codes for CASSSSTSGRALRYEQYF.

The V and J genes are TRBV6-5 and TRBJ1-2; 8 bases match TRBD1. Germline trimming cut 7 bases from V and 4 bases from J; bases unmatched to any gene: 8. Per germline, CDR1 MNHEY and CDR2 SVGAGI. CDR3 size: 14 residues. CDR3 DNA sequence: TGTGCCAGCACCCCGACAGGGGAAGGCTATGGCTACACCTTC. Translating gives CASTPTGEGYGYTF.

The sample holds a few counts of this clone. This chain links TRBV6-5 with TRBJ2-7; perhaps TRBD1 as D (6 bases). The CDR3 covers 14 residues. The germline V gene has CDR1 MNHEY and CDR2 SVGAGI. Trimming cost V 7 bases and J 2 bases, with 15 bases left between them. This CDR3 reads CASTRVAGAYEQYF. CDR3 sequence (DNA): TGTGCCAGCACTAGGGTGGCAGGGGCCTACGAGCAGTACTTC.

The chain links TRBV7-2 to TRBJ2-1; TRBD2 matches at 13 bases. V dropped 5 bases and J dropped 7; count of bases not matched to a gene: 5. The CDR3 totals 15 residues. Germline-derived CDR1 and CDR2 are SGHTA and FQGNSA. The DNA of the CDR3 is TGTGCCAGCAGCCCAGGACTAGCGGGGGCGAATGAGCAGTTCTTC. Translated: CASSPGLAGANEQFF.

The gene calls are TRBV19 and TRBJ2-7, with 12 positions matching TRBD2. Per germline, CDR1 LNHDA and CDR2 SQIVND (reference sequence). V was clipped by 3 bases and J by 3 bases; unmatched bases: 3. The CDR3 covers 15 residues. This CDR3 is CASSIGLAGLYEQYF. The DNA for the CDR3 is TGTGCCAGTAGTATCGGACTAGCGGGGCTCTACGAGCAGTACTTC.

This clone appeared once. The V call is TRBV2, the J call TRBJ2-5, with 8 bases fitting TRBD2. This CDR3 is built from 13 residues. The trim removed 2 bases at V and 8 bases at J, leaving 4 bases unmatched. Looked up from germline, CDR1 is SNHLY and CDR2 is FYNNEI. CDR3 protein: CASSESGRGTQYF. The CDR3 region has the DNA TGTGCCAGCAGTGAAAGCGGGAGAGGAACCCAGTACTTC.

The count of this clone is one. V is TRBV6-5 and J is TRBJ2-1; D unresolved. Germline-derived CDR1 and CDR2 are MNHEY and SVGAGI. Trimming cost V 10 bases and J 4 bases, with 11 bases left between them. The CDR3 extends over 12 amino acids. The DNA of the CDR3 is TGTGCCACCCGTTCAGTATACAATGAGCAGTTCTTC. Amino acids: CATRSVYNEQFF.

The CDR3 sequence: CASSLTGTYEQYF. CDR3 in DNA: TGTGCCAGCAGCTTGACAGGGACCTACGAGCAGTACTTC. The gene calls are TRBV5-4 and TRBJ2-7, with D possibly TRBD1 on 6 matching bases. Germline loops: CDR1 SGHNT, CDR2 YYREEE (reference sequence). Deletions cut 1 base from V and 2 bases from J, with 7 bases between. The CDR3 extends over 13 amino acids.

The chain employs TRBV4-1 and TRBJ1-4; D may be TRBD1 (5 bases). The V gene's germline CDR1 is MGHRA and CDR2 YSYEKL. The V end lost 0 bases, the J end lost 8 bases, and 13 bases lay between the germline ends. The CDR3 contains 15 residues. The CDR3 is CASSQDGTWQEKLFF. As DNA, the CDR3 is TGCGCCAGCAGCCAAGACGGGACTTGGCAAGAAAAACTGTTTTTT.

The V and J genes are TRBV5-1 and TRBJ2-5; TRBD2 might be the D (5 bases). Germline CDR1 SGHRS, CDR2 YFSETQ. This CDR3 has 13 amino acids. V was shortened by 4 bases and J by 5 bases, with 12 bases between the two germline ends. This chain's CDR3 is CASSAGYLETQYF. The CDR3 DNA reads as TGCGCCAGCAGCGCGGGTTACCTCGAGACCCAGTACTTC.